The 24 T cell receptor beta chains given below trace back to one sample, sequenced in a study of Ad26.COV2.S vaccination and SARS-CoV-2 variants. The treatment here: approximately 18 received Ad26.COV2.S at low or high dose, single or two shots; a few received placebo; per-sample allocation not given. The investigators took samples on day 63 after the first vaccine or placebo injection. The assay was immunoSEQ multiplex PCR, and TCRdb's table has in-frame clones only and misses some. The sample lists some 480,000 clones, around 90% seen once, with roughly 13% in the top ten. This specimen was peripheral blood, taken in a trial of Ad26.COV2.S vaccine versus placebo. The receptors come from a person aged 18-65 years who received the Ad26.COV2.S COVID-19 vaccine or a placebo.

J is TRBJ2-3 and V is TRBV27; 11 positions match TRBD2. The trim removed 8 bases at V and 1 base at J, leaving 17 bases unmatched. Germline V gene data show CDR1 as MNHEY and CDR2 as SMNVEV (reference sequence). CDR3 length equals 19 residues. The CDR3 reads CASGAGVLAGAWGTDTQYF. CDR3 sequence (DNA): TGTGCCAGCGGCGCCGGTGTACTAGCGGGAGCGTGGGGCACAGATACGCAGTATTTT.

This clone was observed a single time. The V call is TRBV6-5, the J call TRBJ2-1, with 8 bases that match TRBD1. V shed 6 bases and J 7 bases; nucleotides not matched to a gene: 5. This CDR3 contains 13 residues. CDR1 is MNHEY, CDR2 SVGAGI, per germline. The chain's CDR3 is CASRGTGLNEQFF. DNA for the CDR3: TGTGCCAGCAGGGGGACAGGCCTTAATGAGCAGTTCTTC.

CDR3: CASSPGHYTYNEQFF. As DNA, the CDR3 is TGTGCCAGCAGCCCCGGCCATTATACTTACAATGAGCAGTTCTTC. The genes are TRBV6-2 or TRBV6-3 and TRBJ2-1, with D hard to call. The CDR3 totals 15 residues. V was cut by 6 bases and J by 4 bases, with 16 bases left in between. Germline V gene data show CDR1 as MNHEY and CDR2 as SVGEGT.

The chain recombines TRBV7-8 with TRBJ2-2; D is perhaps TRBD1 (6 bases). Germline V gene data show CDR1 as SGHVS and CDR2 as FQNEAQ. CDR3 length: 14 residues. Trimming took 4 bases from V and 3 from J, leaving 9 bases between them. The CDR3 here is CASSSGQHTGELFF. The CDR3 DNA is TGTGCCAGCAGCTCGGGACAACACACCGGGGAGCTGTTTTTT.

The V gene is TRBV27, the J gene TRBJ1-1, with D possibly matching TRBD1 (5 bases). Per germline, CDR1 MNHEY and CDR2 SMNVEV (reference sequence). The CDR3 contains 14 residues. Trimming stripped 0 bases from V and 4 bases from J, with 9 bases between. Here the CDR3 reads CASSLSRGATEAFF. The CDR3 DNA is TGTGCCAGCAGTTTATCGAGGGGTGCCACTGAAGCTTTCTTT.

This chain connects TRBV7-3 to TRBJ2-5; possible D gene TRBD2, 6 bases. V was pared by 4 bases and J by 4 bases, with 16 bases between. The CDR3 is made up of 15 amino acids. Germline CDR1 SGHTA, CDR2 FQGTGA. In DNA, the CDR3 is TGTGCCAGCAGCTCCCAAGCGGGCGGGCTAGAGACCCAGTACTTC. Its translation: CASSSQAGGLETQYF.

This chain uses TRBV7-9 with TRBJ2-1, with D tentatively TRBD2 (5 bases). Between the trimmed V and J ends, which lost 3 bases and 1 base, there was a span of 22 bases. Germline lookup yields CDR1 SEHNR and CDR2 FQNEAQ (reference sequence). This CDR3 has 19 amino acids. The CDR3 loop reads CASSLSSVLGVRSYNEQFF. The CDR3 nucleotides are TGTGCCAGCAGCTTGTCGTCAGTCCTCGGGGTTCGGTCCTACAATGAGCAGTTCTTC.

The chain links TRBV11-2 to TRBJ2-7; 8 nucleotides agree with TRBD2. The CDR3 contains 16 residues. Trimming took 1 base from V and 7 from J; bases not matched to a gene: 12. Germline V gene sequence: CDR1 SGHAT, CDR2 FQNNGV. This CDR3 is CASSLGLFAGGREQYF. The CDR3 DNA reads as TGTGCCAGCAGCTTAGGCCTTTTCGCGGGAGGACGAGAGCAGTACTTC.

The chain carries TRBV19 and TRBJ2-5; D possibly corresponds to TRBD2 (6 bases). CDR3 length: 17 amino acids. Germline-derived CDR1 and CDR2 are LNHDA and SQIVND (reference sequence). Trimming stripped 3 bases from V and 0 bases from J, with 17 bases between. The CDR3 DNA reads as TGTGCCAGTAGTATTGGGCTAGCCCGGGGGAACCAAGAGACCCAGTACTTC. Translating it yields CASSIGLARGNQETQYF. Drawing the rest from reference TRBV19 and TRBJ2-5, the complete variable domain is DGGITQSPKYLFRKEGQNVTLSCEQNLNHDAMYWYRQDPGQGLRLIYYSQIVNDFQKGDIAEGYSVSREKKESFPLTVTSAQKNPTAFYLCASSIGLARGNQETQYFGPGTRLLVL.

The J gene is TRBJ1-2, the V gene TRBV6-5; D is undetermined. This CDR3 contains 12 residues. Germline assignment: CDR1 MNHEY and CDR2 SVGAGI. V lost 6 bases to trimming and J lost 8 bases, with 13 bases between them. CDR3 protein: CASSGYRGGYTF. In DNA, the CDR3 is TGTGCCAGCAGCGGGTATAGAGGGGGCTACACCTTC.

The gene calls are TRBV5-4 and TRBJ2-1; 11 bases line up with TRBD2. Germline values: CDR1 SGHNT, CDR2 YYREEE (reference sequence). Losses at the gene ends were 4 bases for V and 8 bases for J; bases not matched to a gene: 5. This CDR3 comprises 14 residues. CDR3 region: CASSTGLAGDEQFF. CDR3 sequence (DNA): TGTGCCAGCAGCACCGGACTAGCGGGCGATGAGCAGTTCTTC.

This CDR3 is CASSLGSPPRNNEQFF. CDR3 nucleotide sequence: TGTGCCAGCAGTTTAGGATCCCCCCCCCGAAACAATGAGCAGTTCTTC. The chain carries TRBV27 and TRBJ2-1; D is unclear. Looked up from germline, CDR1 is MNHEY and CDR2 is SMNVEV (reference sequence). V was pared by 2 bases and J by 5 bases, with 16 bases between. The CDR3 consists of 16 residues.

V gene TRBV5-1 combines with J gene TRBJ1-2, with a tentative D call TRBD1 (5 bases). The CDR3 is 16 amino acids. The V gene lost 0 bases and the J gene lost 4 bases, with 16 bases spanning the gap. CDR1 is SGHRS, CDR2 YFSETQ, per germline. Here the CDR3 DNA reads TGCGCCAGCAGCTTGGCCGGGGCAGTGAATGCCTATGGCTACACCTTC. Protein sequence: CASSLAGAVNAYGYTF.

This chain uses TRBV18 with TRBJ1-1; D possibly corresponds to TRBD1 (6 bases). Trimming shortened V by 3 bases and J by 7 bases, and 12 bases separated the two germline ends. There are 13 residues in the CDR3. Germline V gives CDR1 KGHSH, CDR2 LQKENI. The CDR3 loop is CASSPRGRGEAFF. The DNA of the CDR3 is TGTGCCAGCTCACCCCGGGGGCGAGGTGAAGCTTTCTTT.

About this clone itself: One end of the junction does not line up with germline, which may come from a read error. The CDR3 bases are TGTGCTAGCAGCTTAGGTCTGGGGTCTGGAAACACCATATATTTT. It encodes CASSLGLGSGNTIYF. V is TRBV7-7 and J is TRBJ1-3; D unresolved. Germline loops: CDR1 SSHAT, CDR2 FNYEAQ (reference sequence). This CDR3 region has 15 residues.

This chain links TRBV19 with TRBJ1-5; D not certain. CDR1 is LNHDA, CDR2 SQIVND, per germline (reference sequence). This CDR3 is 15 amino acids long. V dropped 2 bases and J dropped 2 bases, with 10 bases sitting between them. CDR3: CASSILWMGNQPQHF. The CDR3 DNA reads as TGTGCCAGTAGTATATTGTGGATGGGCAATCAGCCCCAGCATTTT.

The V gene is TRBV7-2, the J gene TRBJ2-2, with 10 nucleotides matching TRBD2. J was trimmed by 5 bases and V by 3 bases; bases with no gene match: 3. The CDR3 loop spans 15 amino acids. Germline CDR1 SGHTA, CDR2 FQGNSA. For the CDR3, the DNA is TGTGCCAGCAGCTTCGGGACTAGCGCAACCGGGGAGCTGTTTTTT. This gives the protein CASSFGTSATGELFF.

The V gene is TRBV27, the J gene TRBJ2-5, with D perhaps matching TRBD2 (7 bases). There are 15 residues in the CDR3. The germline gives CDR1 MNHEY, CDR2 SMNVEV (reference sequence). The V end lost 3 bases, the J end lost 6 bases, and 17 bases lay between the germline ends. The CDR3 region has the DNA TGTGCCAGCAGTTTCTTCCCGGGGGGCCTAAAGACCCAGTACTTC. Its protein product is CASSFFPGGLKTQYF.

V is TRBV10-3 and J is TRBJ1-6, with TRBD1 matching 7 bases. CDR3 length: 12 amino acids. The germline CDR1 and CDR2 sequences are ENHRY and SYGVKD. The trim removed 10 bases at V and 6 bases at J, leaving 3 bases unmatched. The CDR3 DNA reads as TGTGCCACTGGACAGGCTAATTCACCCCTCCACTTT. This gives the protein CATGQANSPLHF.

The gene calls are TRBV5-1 and TRBJ2-7; TRBD2 matches 12 bases. Trimming took 3 bases from V and 5 from J; bases not matched to a gene: 6. Germline CDR1 SGHRS, CDR2 YFSETQ. The length of the CDR3 is 15 residues. CDR3 in amino acids: CASSSGLAGINEQYF. In nucleotides, the CDR3 is TGCGCCAGCAGCTCAGGACTAGCGGGGATCAACGAGCAGTACTTC.

The V call is TRBV27, the J call TRBJ2-7; tentatively, D is TRBD2 (6 bases). Trimming shortened V by 5 bases and J by 4 bases, and 15 bases separated the two germline ends. The CDR3 is 14 residues long. The germline gives CDR1 MNHEY, CDR2 SMNVEV (reference sequence). CDR3 amino acids: CASSQVAAKYEQYF. In nucleotides, the CDR3 is TGTGCCAGCAGTCAGGTAGCGGCCAAGTACGAGCAGTACTTC.

The chain joins TRBV6-5 to TRBJ1-2, with 8 bases identical to TRBD1. The J segment lost 8 bases and the V segment lost 2 bases, leaving 7 bases of the junction unmatched. The V gene's germline CDR1 is MNHEY and CDR2 SVGAGI. The CDR3 is 14 amino acids. CDR3 coding DNA: TGTGCCAGCAGTTACGGACAGGGATCCTTCGGCTACACCTTC. Residues: CASSYGQGSFGYTF.

The rearrangement uses TRBV30 and TRBJ2-3, with D possibly being TRBD1 (6 bases). Trimming took 2 bases from V and 1 from J, leaving 10 bases between them. This CDR3 has 14 residues. Germline V CDR1 and CDR2: GTSNPN, SVGIG (reference sequence). The CDR3 loop reads CAWSFPGGTDTQYF. CDR3 bases: TGTGCCTGGAGTTTCCCAGGGGGCACAGATACGCAGTATTTT.

The CDR3 here is CASSDRAGEQYF. The CDR3 DNA reads as TGTGCCAGCAGTGACAGGGCGGGCGAGCAGTACTTC. This chain uses TRBV28 with TRBJ2-7, with 7 bases aligning to TRBD1. V shed 5 bases, J shed 6 bases, and the junction held 4 bases outside the gene matches. Per the germline V gene, CDR1 is MDHEN and CDR2 is SYDVKM. CDR3 length equals 12 residues.